A selection of T cell receptor beta chains follows, all from one sample in a study of metastatic and nonmetastatic thyroid tumors. TCRdb re-called clones from the PCR reads using MiXCR. The profile shows around 5,600 clones, 34% of them singletons. The material sequenced was adjacent normal tissue. These receptor sequences come from a male donor with papillary thyroid cancer or a benign thyroid nodule (not recorded which). Some clones in this sample may be carry-over from other donors' samples. Both conserved end residues are part of each CDR3. The order of the fields is J gene, V gene, clone size, CDR3 protein. Clone size is shown for a subset of rows, as once, few, many or a class of expanded clone.

>TRBJ1-5|TRBV6-4|NA
CASSSGTNQPQHF
>TRBJ2-7|TRBV6-2/TRBV6-3|few
CASSQVGPSPVQYF
>TRBJ2-7|TRBV5-8|NA
CASSLDHEQYF
>TRBJ2-3|TRBV5-1|once
CASTRGQGTDTQYF
>TRBJ2-3|TRBV5-1|NA
CASSSPGQDTGTQYF
>TRBJ2-7|TRBV20-1|NA
CSALAGGVYEQYF
>TRBJ2-1|TRBV4-1|NA
CASSPVSLAEQNEQFF
>TRBJ1-5|TRBV12-3/TRBV12-4|few
CASRQGAQGQPQHF
>TRBJ1-1|TRBV9|NA
CASSPQDREGSTEAFF
>TRBJ2-6|TRBV30|NA
CAWIGVYSGANVLTF
>TRBJ1-6|TRBV6-1|few
CASSRKTGLESPLHF
>TRBJ2-1|TRBV30|NA
CAWTPRASEQFF